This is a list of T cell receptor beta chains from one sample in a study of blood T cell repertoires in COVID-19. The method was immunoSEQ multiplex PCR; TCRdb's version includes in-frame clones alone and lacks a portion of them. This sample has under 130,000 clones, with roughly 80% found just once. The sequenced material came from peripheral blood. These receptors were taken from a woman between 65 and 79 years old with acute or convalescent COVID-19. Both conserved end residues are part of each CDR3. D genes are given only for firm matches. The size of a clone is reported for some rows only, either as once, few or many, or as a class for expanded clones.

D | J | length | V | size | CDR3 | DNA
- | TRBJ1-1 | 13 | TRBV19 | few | CASSIGRNTEAFF | TGTGCCAGTAGTATAGGCAGGAACACTGAAGCTTTCTTT
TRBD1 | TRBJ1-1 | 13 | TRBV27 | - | CASSTGQGRDPFF | TGTGCCAGCAGTACCGGACAGGGAAGAGATCCTTTCTTT
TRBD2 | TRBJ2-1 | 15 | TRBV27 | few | CASTIAGRLDNEQFF | TGTGCCAGCACCATAGCGGGACGCCTCGACAATGAGCAGTTCTTC
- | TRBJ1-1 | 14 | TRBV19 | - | CASSSPGENTEAFF | TGTGCCAGTAGTAGCCCCGGAGAGAACACTGAAGCTTTCTTT
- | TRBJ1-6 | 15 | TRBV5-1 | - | CASNPGTGANSPLHF | TGCGCCAGCAACCCCGGGACGGGAGCAAATTCACCCCTCCACTTT
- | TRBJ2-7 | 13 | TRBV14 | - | CASSPGRGYEQYF | TGTGCCAGCAGCCCCGGGCGGGGTTACGAGCAGTACTTC
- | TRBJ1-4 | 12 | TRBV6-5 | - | CASSTGLEKLFF | TGTGCCAGCAGTACCGGACTTGAAAAACTGTTTTTT
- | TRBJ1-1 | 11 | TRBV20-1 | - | CSASRNTEAFF | TGCAGTGCTAGCCGGAACACTGAAGCTTTCTTT
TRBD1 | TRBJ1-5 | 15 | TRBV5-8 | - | CASSSTGNSNQPQHF | TGTGCCAGCAGCTCGACAGGGAATAGCAATCAGCCCCAGCATTTT
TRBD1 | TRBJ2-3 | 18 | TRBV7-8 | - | CASSGAGTGVPSTDTQYF | TGTGCCAGCAGCGGGGCCGGGACAGGGGTCCCTAGCACAGATACGCAGTATTTT
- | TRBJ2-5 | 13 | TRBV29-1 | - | CSVGGQFQETQYF | TGCAGCGTTGGAGGACAATTCCAAGAGACCCAGTACTTC
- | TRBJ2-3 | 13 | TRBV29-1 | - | CSVRQRVTDTQYF | TGCAGCGTTAGGCAGCGGGTCACAGATACGCAGTATTTT
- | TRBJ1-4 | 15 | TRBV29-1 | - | CSVLPGRVTNEKLFF | TGCAGCGTCCTTCCCGGGCGGGTTACTAATGAAAAACTGTTTTTT
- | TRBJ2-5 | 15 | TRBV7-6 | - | CASSLAPRREETQYF | TGTGCCAGCAGCTTAGCGCCTAGGAGGGAGGAGACCCAGTACTTC
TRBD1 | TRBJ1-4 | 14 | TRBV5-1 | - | CASSWGQGKEKLFF | TGCGCCAGCAGCTGGGGACAGGGAAAAGAAAAACTGTTTTTT
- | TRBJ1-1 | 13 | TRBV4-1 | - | CASSQTTATEAFF | TGCGCCAGCAGCCAAACCACAGCAACTGAAGCTTTCTTT
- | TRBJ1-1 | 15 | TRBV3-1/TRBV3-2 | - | CASSQDAAQGSRAFF | TGTGCCAGCAGCCAAGATGCCGCCCAGGGGTCCCGCGCTTTCTTT
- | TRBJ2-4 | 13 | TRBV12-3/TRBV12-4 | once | CASSSDGHNIQYF | TGTGCCAGCAGTTCGGACGGACACAACATTCAGTACTTC
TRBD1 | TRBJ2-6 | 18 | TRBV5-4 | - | CASSAGQALSSGANVLTF | TGTGCCAGCAGCGCCGGACAGGCGTTAAGCTCTGGGGCCAACGTCCTGACTTTC
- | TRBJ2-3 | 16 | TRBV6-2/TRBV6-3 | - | CASSYPTRTSGDTQYF | TGTGCCAGCAGTTACCCCACCCGGACCAGCGGAGATACGCAGTATTTT
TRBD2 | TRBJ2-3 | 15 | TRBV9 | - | CASSGDYRAPDTQYF | TGTGCCAGCAGCGGGGACTATCGGGCGCCAGATACGCAGTATTTT
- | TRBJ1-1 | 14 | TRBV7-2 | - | CASSWGQGRGEAFF | TGTGCCAGCAGCTGGGGTCAAGGGAGGGGTGAAGCTTTCTTT
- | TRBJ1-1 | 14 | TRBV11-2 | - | CASSLNQMGTGAFF | TGTGCCAGCAGCTTAAATCAAATGGGGACTGGAGCTTTCTTT